This TCR beta chain derives from a study of T cells in tuberculosis. Germline V gene sequence: CDR1 LGHNA, CDR2 YNFKEQ. The ends were cut back, 5 bases at V and 4 bases at J, with 19 bases in the middle. CDR3 length equals 16 residues. As to time point: new active TB diagnosis, blood taken before or within 7 days of starting treatment. This clone is a singleton in its sample. Profiled with immunoSEQ multiplex PCR; TCRdb holds only in-frame clones, not every one. The sample shows around 33,000 clones, roughly 93% of them seen only once. The sequence was obtained from an adult with tuberculosis. The V gene is TRBV4-2, the J gene TRBJ2-3; perhaps TRBD1 as D (5 bases). This specimen was PBMCs, taken at tuberculosis diagnosis. The CDR3 nucleotides read TGTGCCAGCAGCTCAGGGCCCGTGGTCCCGGCAGATACGCAGTATTTT. This encodes CASSSGPVVPADTQYF.